This is a list of T cell receptor beta chains from one sample in a study of blood T cell repertoires in COVID-19. Sequencing used immunoSEQ multiplex PCR; TCRdb keeps in-frame clones, though not all of them. In the table there are fewer than 25,000 clones, 91% of which are singletons. Input material: peripheral blood. The receptor set was obtained from a woman aged 70-85 years with active COVID-19. Each CDR3 is given with its conserved first and last residue. D genes are given only for firm matches. Only part of the rows carry a size: once, few, many, or a class if the clone is expanded.

size | J | D | V | DNA | CDR3
- | TRBJ1-4 | - | TRBV10-2 | TGCGCCAGCAGTGAGTCCAGGGAAAAACTGTTTTTT | CASSESREKLFF
- | TRBJ2-2 | TRBD2 | TRBV7-9 | TGTGCCAGCAGCCCCACTAGCGGGAGGGCTGGCACCGGGGAGCTGTTTTTT | CASSPTSGRAGTGELFF
- | TRBJ1-1 | TRBD1 | TRBV27 | TGTGCCAGCAGTTTCCCTGGGACAGGAGAAGAAGCTTTCTTT | CASSFPGTGEEAFF
- | TRBJ1-3 | - | TRBV19 | TGTGCCAGTAGCCCGACAGCGCTCTCTGGAAACACCATATATTTT | CASSPTALSGNTIYF
- | TRBJ2-1 | - | TRBV9 | TGTGCCAGCAGCGAGGGACACCGCAACAATGAGCAGTTCTTC | CASSEGHRNNEQFF
- | TRBJ2-6 | TRBD1 | TRBV5-4 | TGTGCCAGCAGCTTGCTTACAGGGGGCGCGTGGTATGGGGCCAACGTCCTGACTTTC | CASSLLTGGAWYGANVLTF
- | TRBJ2-1 | TRBD2 | TRBV30 | TGTGCCTGGAGCCTAGCGGGAGGAGGGCGCAATGAGCAGTTCTTC | CAWSLAGGGRNEQFF
- | TRBJ2-2 | - | TRBV7-9 | TGTGCCAGCAGCTTTTCCGGGGGTCCTACCGGGGAGCTGTTTTTT | CASSFSGGPTGELFF
once | TRBJ1-4 | - | TRBV4-2 | TGTGCCAGCAGCCAAGATCTTCCAGCAACTAATGAAAAACTGTTTTTT | CASSQDLPATNEKLFF
- | TRBJ2-1 | TRBD2 | TRBV7-2 | TGTGCCAGCAGCCCACCCGGACTAGCGGTTTACAATGAGCAGTTCTTC | CASSPPGLAVYNEQFF
- | TRBJ1-1 | TRBD1 | TRBV28 | TGTGCCAGCAGACATGGGACAGTAGATTTGAACACTGAAGCTTTCTTT | CASRHGTVDLNTEAFF
- | TRBJ2-7 | TRBD2 | TRBV10-3 | TGTGCCATCAGTGAGGCGACTAGCGGTACCTACGAGCAGTACTTC | CAISEATSGTYEQYF
- | TRBJ2-4 | - | TRBV10-3 | TGTGCCATCAGTGGTACGGGGGAAGCCAAAAACATTCAGTACTTC | CAISGTGEAKNIQYF
- | TRBJ2-3 | TRBD2 | TRBV27 | TGTGCCAGCAGTTTCGGCCTAGCGGGGAGCACAGATACGCAGTATTTT | CASSFGLAGSTDTQYF
- | TRBJ1-3 | - | TRBV9 | TGTGCCAGCAGCGTAGGCAGTGACTCTGGAAACACCATATATTTT | CASSVGSDSGNTIYF
- | TRBJ2-5 | TRBD2 | TRBV7-2 | TGTGCCAGCAGCTTACTGGGGACTAGACAAGAGACCCAGTACTTC | CASSLLGTRQETQYF
- | TRBJ2-3 | TRBD2 | TRBV4-2 | TGTGCCAGCAGCCAAGCTAGCGGGAGGGCCGGGGATACGCAGTATTTT | CASSQASGRAGDTQYF
once | TRBJ2-1 | TRBD2 | TRBV2 | TGTGCCAGCAGTTACGGACTAGCGGGAGGGGCAGGCCTCTCCTACAATGAGCAGTTCTTC | CASSYGLAGGAGLSYNEQFF
- | TRBJ1-2 | TRBD1 | TRBV13 | TGTGCCAGCAGCCGAGAACAGGGGGATTTTAACTATGGCTACACCTTC | CASSREQGDFNYGYTF
- | TRBJ2-1 | - | TRBV6-5 | TGTGCCAGCAGTTACTCCTCTTCGGCAGGCAATGAGCAGTTCTTC | CASSYSSSAGNEQFF
- | TRBJ2-5 | - | TRBV5-1 | TGCGCCAGCAGCGCGGAAGAGACCCAGTACTTC | CASSAEETQYF
- | TRBJ1-1 | - | TRBV28 | TGTGCCAGCAGTCCGCCCGCCCGGGGGAGCACTGAAGCTTTCTTT | CASSPPARGSTEAFF
- | TRBJ2-7 | - | TRBV7-2 | TGTGCCAGCAGCTTCCTCTCCGCGGTACTGAGCTCCTACGAGCAGTACTTC | CASSFLSAVLSSYEQYF
- | TRBJ2-5 | - | TRBV7-8 | TGTGCCAGCAGCTTAGTCCCCAACAGACAAGAGACCCAGTACTTC | CASSLVPNRQETQYF
once | TRBJ2-5 | - | TRBV5-6 | TGTGCCAGCAGCTCAAGGGGGGGCAGACACCAAGAGACCCAGTACTTC | CASSSRGGRHQETQYF
once | TRBJ1-5 | - | TRBV29-1 | TGCAGCGCCGGGAGGGGCGGGAATCAGCCCCAGCATTTT | CSAGRGGNQPQHF
- | TRBJ1-1 | TRBD1 | TRBV2 | TGTGCCAGCAGTGAACACCAGGGGGCCTCTGAAGCTTTCTTT | CASSEHQGASEAFF
- | TRBJ2-7 | TRBD1 | TRBV5-1 | TGCGCCAGCAGCTACGGGACAGGGGGCACCTACGAGCAGTACTTC | CASSYGTGGTYEQYF
- | TRBJ1-1 | - | TRBV19 | TGTGCCACCCGTTTCTACCGGAACACTGAAGCTTTCTTT | CATRFYRNTEAFF